A single T cell receptor beta chain is shown here with its context. This entry is derived from a study of regulatory T cells in long-lasting Graves disease. HTBI primers from iRepertoire and Arm-PCR of CDR3 regions yielded the TCR beta libraries. TCRdb recomputed calls from the multiplex PCR reads with MiXCR, one row per CDR3 protein. This sample has 420,000 or so distinct CDR3 sequences, with less than 20% found just once. Time point here: newly diagnosed GD, antithyroid drugs for less than 3 months. TCR sequences were obtained from RNA taken from PBMCs. The CDR3 loop spans 14 amino acids. Germline lookup yields CDR1 SGHTA and CDR2 FQGNSA. V gave up 5 bases and J gave up 7 bases, with 15 bases separating them. These same records also appear under a second study, on T cells in Graves' hyperthyroidism and ophthalmopathy.

The TCR sequence derives from a woman aged 18-30 years with Graves disease. The J gene is TRBJ2-4, the V gene TRBV7-2, with D possibly being TRBD1 or TRBD2 (5 bases each). Sequenced material: peripheral blood mononuclear cells (PBMCs), taken at new diagnosis, from a patient treated with antithyroid drugs. The CDR3 loop is CASSPGPLWNIQYF. CDR3 DNA: TGTGCCAGCAGCCCGGGGCCCCTCTGGAACATTCAGTACTTC.